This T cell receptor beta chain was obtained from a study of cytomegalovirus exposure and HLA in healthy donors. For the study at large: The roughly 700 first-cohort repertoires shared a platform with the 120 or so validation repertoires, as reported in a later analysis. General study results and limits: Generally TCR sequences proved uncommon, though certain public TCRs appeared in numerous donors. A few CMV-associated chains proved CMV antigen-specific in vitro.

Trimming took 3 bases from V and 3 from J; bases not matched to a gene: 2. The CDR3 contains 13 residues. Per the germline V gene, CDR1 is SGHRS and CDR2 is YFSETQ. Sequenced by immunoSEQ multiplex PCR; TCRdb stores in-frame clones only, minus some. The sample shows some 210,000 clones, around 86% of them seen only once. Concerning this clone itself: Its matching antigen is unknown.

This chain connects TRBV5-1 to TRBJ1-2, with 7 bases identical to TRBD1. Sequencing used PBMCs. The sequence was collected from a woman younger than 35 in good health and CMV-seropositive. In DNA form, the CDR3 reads TGCGCCAGCAGCTCCACAGGGGACTATGGCTACACCTTC. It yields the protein CASSSTGDYGYTF.